This T cell receptor (beta chain) was retrieved from a study of T-cell reconstitution after alpha-beta-depleted transplantation in children. The CDR3 has 12 residues. The V segment lost 7 bases and the J segment 5 bases; nucleotides outside the gene matches: 6. Germline CDR1 is SQVTM and CDR2 is ANQGSEA. This clonotype was recorded once. Library preparation (for TCRbeta) was performed with unique molecular identifiers. TCRdb redid the calling of the PCR reads with MiXCR, one entry per CDR3 protein. Of approximately 520,000 distinct CDR3 sequences listed, 32% are singletons. The receptor comes from a human donor who donated a stem cell graft to a child with aplastic anemia. The V and J genes are TRBV29-1 and TRBJ1-1; TRBD1 matches 8 bases. The sequencing here drew on PBMCs from the stem cell graft donor, taken from the stem cell graft. This CDR3 reads CSGYRGSTEAFF. The CDR3 nucleotides are TGCAGCGGCTACAGGGGGAGTACTGAAGCTTTCTTT.